The present TCR beta chain was sequenced within a study of cytomegalovirus exposure and HLA in healthy donors (dated by TCRdb to the late 2010s). Some background on the complete study: According to an earlier analysis of several hundred of the donors, about 179 million T cells yielded 90 million to 140 million unique TCR beta sequences and 276 Gb of sequence data. An early release covering just under 650 HLA-typed donors comprised about 290 gigabases of sequencing data and tens of millions of unique TCR sequences. The genetic ancestry cluster associated with self-reported Caucasian donors included 81% of the roughly 400 genotyped donors. The study aimed to test whether cataloging public T cell receptors could reveal signatures of past pathogen exposure. The study profiled the T cell repertoires of under 850 subjects by immunosequencing and related them to cytomegalovirus serostatus. Besides the first cohort of hundreds of subjects, a separate validation cohort made up of roughly 130 different subjects was used. High-throughput TCR immunosequencing, statistical association of individual TCRs with disease status, and machine learning were combined to predict cytomegalovirus infection status. A later analysis re-examined previously published TCR beta repertoires from just over 650 donors and added high-resolution HLA genotyping to investigate patterns of TCR occurrence. Rather than using new phenotypic data, the later analysis identified candidate immune exposures from TCR beta sequences and from how often those sequences occurred across donors. An earlier analysis of around 540 of the donors applied high-throughput TCR beta sequencing to assess whether each TCR beta V gene segment acted as functional or pseudogenic. Donor age, sex, ethnicity and CMV serostatus were collected together with the repertoire data. In a later genetic analysis, genome-wide SNP genotypes for about three fifths of the roughly 670 donors were used, and that subset was treated as a discovery cohort. Every discovery cohort repertoire had been produced on one sequencing platform. HLA typing included class I and class II loci at four-digit resolution. The number of typed donors differed by locus: about 620-630 for A, B, C, DRB1 and DQB1; approximately 530 for DQA1; approximately 600 for DPA1; and about 450 for DPB1. Roughly five DR-DQ haplotypes were treated as single units for association and clustering because of strong linkage in the cohort. On average, around 230,000 unique TCR beta nucleotide sequences were sequenced per donor among 300 to 500 genotyped donors of the cohort, with 15% to 20% of those sequences being non-productive.

Worth noting for this clone: Its antigen is not yet known. No base quality information exists; no much larger clone differs at one position.

Per the germline V gene, MNHNS is the CDR1 and SASEGT is the CDR2. V lost 4 bases and J lost 1 base, and the count of bases not matched to a germline gene is 5. The CDR3 contains 17 residues, cysteine and phenylalanine counted. Kept here is only the CDR3 DNA, which spans 51 bases and is read in frame from base 1. Receptor amplification or capture employed the immunoSEQ multiplex PCR assay. For the multiplex PCR, a mixture combining 60 forward primers for TCR Vbeta segments and 13 reverse primers for TCR Jbeta segments was used. The CDR3 region of rearranged TCR beta genes was amplified from genomic DNA with a multiplex PCR assay. On the Illumina HiSeq System, the amplified TCR beta libraries were sequenced as 87-base-pair reads. In the original analysis: In a later analysis, 77 million or so unique TCR beta chains were counted across the 500 to 850 repertoires, and around 11 million of these chains were shared by at least two donors. A nearest-neighbor algorithm error-corrected the raw reads and collapsed the reads into unique sequences, merging closely related sequences to remove PCR and sequencing errors. To assign V, D and J gene segments, CDR3 sequences were aligned to IMGT reference sequences. For a sequence to be retained, a match of at least six nucleotides to both a V gene segment and a J gene segment was required. A rearrangement was called productive if the CDR3 had no stop codons and remained in frame with V and J, and every other rearrangement was called non-productive. Following IMGT convention, CDR3 was defined as the stretch from the second conserved V-encoded cysteine up to the conserved J-encoded phenylalanine. In an earlier analysis of more than 550 of the donors, sequences lacking an unambiguous match to a single V gene segment were excluded. An earlier analysis of about 590 of the donors classified V segments as functional when productive rearrangements were above 56.7% and as segregating when the standard deviation between donors was above 5%. A statistical classification framework was built for diagnosing cytomegalovirus status from the catalog of TCR beta chain sequences. In a later analysis, TCR nucleotide sequences were compared against IMGT/GENE-DB human TR gene sequences so that V and J genes could be assigned. In a later analysis, CDR3 sequences and most-parsimonious VDJ recombination scenarios were assigned using the TCRdist pipeline. A later analysis defined each TCR beta chain by its CDR3 amino acid sequence plus V-gene family, and excluded reads lacking a unique V-gene family. In a later analysis, around 600 highly shared, low-generation-probability nucleotide sequences were removed to address suspected cross-contamination and a sequencing artifact. In a later analysis, a clonal expansion index was calculated for each public chain from normalized within-repertoire ranks of inferred template counts. In a later analysis, generation probabilities were computed using a VDJ recombination model fitted to out-of-frame rearrangements, and the results were checked against IGoR. A later analysis scored TCR-TCR, TCR-HLA and TCR-CMV co-occurrence with hypergeometric tests, applying a repertoire-size bias correction to TCR pairs. False discovery rates were estimated in a later analysis by permuting HLA or CMV assignments 20 times. A later analysis grouped co-occurring TCRs with DBSCAN, adding TCRdist sequence similarity when clustering within HLA-allele-positive subsets. Repertoires with fewer than 30,000 or more than 120,000 public chains were left out of co-occurrence clustering, as were about five repertoires with anomalous nucleotide sharing. The source is immuneACCESS, and TCRdb retained only in-frame sequences with V and J called. Part of the clones is not carried over; for the studies checked, unresolved V genes explain less than half of this, and the remainder is unexplained. V, J and clone size derive from that table, while D and trimming were established from the DNA sequence. This sample has roughly 200,000 clones in its table, and 86% of those were observed once. Approximately 0.31% of the sample is in the top ten clones.

Results and caveats for the whole study, not just this receptor: A further reported finding was that TCR beta sequences accurately predicted the HLA-A and HLA-B alleles for most subjects in the first cohort. Because some donors lacked HLA typing at each locus, the association tests relied only on the typed subset. The authors suggested that the approach could potentially be generalized to other disease states and immunological phenotypes. Because counts were too low, under 20 rarely observed V segments, including chromosome 9 orphons, were left out of the earlier analysis of a few hundred of the donors. Most TCR sequences were seen in very few donors, while some public TCRs were found in many individuals. A cluster of highly shared sequence variants was judged likely to be a technical artifact of the sequencing pipeline. In a later analysis, TCR association rates were found to vary across HLA loci, with the most associated TCRs seen for DRB1 alleles and the fewest for HLA-C alleles. CMV serostatus was the only immune exposure information available for the cohort. Compared with the 666-donor mean, donors in an Asian-associated ancestry cluster had fewer N-insertions in productive TCRs, according to a later genetic analysis. Because the 87-base-pair reads could not distinguish some IMGT-functional V segments, including TRBV6-2 and TRBV6-3, those segments were excluded. In the study, around 150 TCR beta chains were listed as associated with cytomegalovirus. When HLA alleles, especially DR and DQ, strongly co-occurred, attributing TCR associations to individual alleles was difficult. Correlated functional status among segregating V segments might reflect linkage disequilibrium, but an unknown experimental factor could not be ruled out. The classifier was reported to diagnose cytomegalovirus status with high specificity and sensitivity in both the original and validation cohorts. In an earlier analysis of over 550 of the donors, most TCR beta V segments were observed in productive rearrangements about 87% or about 30% of the time, broadly matching IMGT annotations. Most CMV-associated TCR beta chains appeared to be HLA-restricted in a later analysis, and the HLA associations seemed to be driven largely by CMV exposure. V-gene and J-gene trimming of TCR beta chains was associated with a missense DCLRE1C variant in a later genetic analysis, and the association was replicated in an independent cohort. Three of the identified cytomegalovirus-associated TCR beta chains were confirmed in vitro to be specific for cytomegalovirus antigens. Several of the top co-occurrence clusters appeared to be linked to parvovirus B19, influenza, CMV and Epstein-Barr virus, according to a later analysis. At a false discovery rate of 0.05, a later analysis linked 16,000 or so TCR beta sequences to specific HLA alleles. In a later analysis, HLA-associated TCR beta chains showed more clonal expansion and lower generation probabilities than non-associated chains that were equally common. Sequencing depth was assumed to be roughly uniform across donors in the presence/absence analyses, though that assumption may not hold. The cohort was sequenced for TCR beta chains only, and without alpha or paired-chain data the features that could be detected were limited.

The cohort comprised some 730 healthy bone marrow donors. Cohort members were all nominally healthy when sampled, although unrecorded immune exposures were likely present. The donor tested CMV seronegative and was one of the 352 seronegative cohort members. A peripheral blood sample was provided by each donor, and peripheral blood mononuclear cells were used for TCR beta sequencing. Genomic DNA extraction from the blood cell samples was performed with the Qiagen DNeasy Blood Extraction Kit. The chain is encoded by TRBV6-1 joined to TRBJ2-6; 9 bases in the junction line up with TRBD2. The sample was PBMCs. The TCR was taken from a woman aged 25-40 years in good health and CMV-seronegative. The CDR3 sequence is CASSVVAGVSGANVLTF. The nucleotide sequence reads TGTGCCAGCAGTGTTGTAGCGGGAGTATCTGGGGCCAACGTCCTGACTTTC.